A selection of T cell receptor beta chains follows, all from one sample in a study of T cell repertoires in cytomegalovirus infection. These receptors have no identified antigens. TCRdb used MiXCR to reprocess the reads, holding one entry per CDR3 protein. The sample comprises a few hundred thousand distinct CDR3 sequences, about 29% of which are singletons, and 15% to 20% rests with the top ten. This sample comprised cultured PBMCs, obtained from culture after CMV antigen stimulation. These receptors came from a human donor in good health (CMV status not recorded). Some clones in this sample may be carry-over from other donors' samples. The CDR3 runs from the conserved cysteine through the conserved F or W. The order of the fields is D gene, V gene, clone size, J gene, CDR3 DNA, CDR3 protein. The D gene is left open where the match is weak. Rows give clone size only sometimes, using once, few, many, or a class for an expanded clone.

TRBD1,TRBV6-5,NA,TRBJ2-7,TGTGCCAGCAGTTACCGGCAGGGGGTCCCCTACGAGCAGTACTTC,CASSYRQGVPYEQYF
TRBD1,TRBV4-1,few,TRBJ1-5,TGCGCCAGCAGCGTGGACGGGACAGGCCGCAATCAGCCCCAGCATTTT,CASSVDGTGRNQPQHF
NA,TRBV6-1,many,TRBJ2-5,TGTGCCAGCAGTCCCAGGGTCAAAGGGGAGACCCAGTACTTC,CASSPRVKGETQYF
TRBD2,TRBV10-1,few,TRBJ2-3,TGCGCCAGCAGTGAGACCGGACTAGCGGGGGGCCTGGATACGCAGTATTTT,CASSETGLAGGLDTQYF
NA,TRBV6-5,few,TRBJ1-1,TGTGCCAGCAGTTACGGGAGCACTGAAGCTTTCTTT,CASSYGSTEAFF
NA,TRBV19,NA,TRBJ1-2,TGTGCCAGTCGGGCATCGGGGGGGCGGAACTATGGCTACACCTTC,CASRASGGRNYGYTF
NA,TRBV7-2,NA,TRBJ1-6,TGTGCCAGCAGCTTCGGGGATCTGAGTTCACCCCTCCACTTT,CASSFGDLSSPLHF
TRBD1,TRBV12-3/TRBV12-4,NA,TRBJ1-1,TGTGCCAGCAGCTCTGGACAGGGGTTTGGGGAAGCTTTCTTT,CASSSGQGFGEAFF
TRBD1,TRBV28,NA,TRBJ1-6,TGTGCCAGCAGGCGACAGGGAATAAGTTCACCCCTCCACTTT,CASRRQGISSPLHF
TRBD1,TRBV7-3,few,TRBJ2-7,TGTGCCAGCAGCGTGGGACAGGGCTCCTACGAGCAGTACTTC,CASSVGQGSYEQYF
TRBD1,TRBV19,few,TRBJ2-6,TGTGCCAGTAGGATCAGGGGGACCGGGACAGGGGGAACTGGGGCCAACGTCCTGACTTTC,CASRIRGTGTGGTGANVLTF
TRBD2,TRBV9,many,TRBJ2-5,TGTGCCAGCAGCGTAGCTGGAACGGGGGGGGAGACCCAGTACTTC,CASSVAGTGGETQYF
TRBD1,TRBV7-7,NA,TRBJ1-4,TGTGCCAGCAGCGCGAACAGGGGGCAGAATGAAAAACTGTTTTTT,CASSANRGQNEKLFF
NA,TRBV28,many,TRBJ1-1,TGTGCCAGCACCGGGCCCCGAAACACTGAAGCTTTCTTT,CASTGPRNTEAFF
TRBD1,TRBV12-3/TRBV12-4,many,TRBJ1-2,TGTGCCAGCAGTTTAGACCCGGACAGGGCGGGGGGCTACACCTTC,CASSLDPDRAGGYTF
NA,TRBV7-2,few,TRBJ1-1,TGTGCCAGCAGCCCCCCCGGCCCAGGGTTCACTGAAGCTTTCTTT,CASSPPGPGFTEAFF
TRBD2,TRBV7-2,NA,TRBJ2-1,TGTGCCGGCAGCTTAGGGGACTACTACAATGAGCAGTTCTTC,CAGSLGDYYNEQFF
NA,TRBV19,few,TRBJ2-7,TGTGCCAGTAGTATCGAGGACGACGAGCAGTACTTC,CASSIEDDEQYF
NA,TRBV7-2,many,TRBJ1-2,TGTGCCAGCAGCTTGACCGAAAGCCCCATCTGGGGCTACACCTTC,CASSLTESPIWGYTF
NA,TRBV19,NA,TRBJ1-3,TGTGCCAGTAGTTTTCCAGGTAGCTCTGGAAACACCATATATTTT,CASSFPGSSGNTIYF
NA,TRBV6-1,many,TRBJ1-1,TGTGCCAGTAGGAAATGGGGGGGGGAGACTGAAGCTTTCTTT,CASRKWGGETEAFF
NA,TRBV3-1,NA,TRBJ1-1,TGTGCCAGCAGCCAAGATCGAAGGTGGGGCACTGAAGCTTTCTTT,CASSQDRRWGTEAFF
NA,TRBV12-3/TRBV12-4,NA,TRBJ1-3,TGTGCCAGCAGTTTAGTCAGGCCAGACACCATATATTTT,CASSLVRPDTIYF
NA,TRBV7-9,many,TRBJ2-3,TGTGCCAGCAGCCGTGGCCTAACCCCAGGGTGGGCAGATACGCAGTATTTT,CASSRGLTPGWADTQYF
TRBD1,TRBV6-5,many,TRBJ1-6,TGTGCCAGCAGTTACTCGGGACAGGGGACTTCACCCCTCCACTTT,CASSYSGQGTSPLHF
NA,TRBV9,many,TRBJ1-1,TGTGCCAGCAGCGTAGGGGAGACTGAAGCTTTCTTT,CASSVGETEAFF
TRBD1,TRBV10-3,few,TRBJ1-1,TGTGCCATCAGTGAGCTGGGACAGGTGAACACTGAAGCTTTCTTT,CAISELGQVNTEAFF
TRBD2,TRBV6-4,few,TRBJ2-1,TGTGCCAGCAGTGAGGAAGCGGGAGGGGTCGATGAGCAGTTCTTC,CASSEEAGGVDEQFF
NA,TRBV7-9,few,TRBJ1-2,TGTGCCAGCAGCTTAGGAGGTTCGGGTGCTGGCTACACCTTC,CASSLGGSGAGYTF
TRBD2,TRBV7-2,NA,TRBJ2-3,TGTGCCAGCAGCCGGGAGGGCACTTGGACAGATACGCAGTATTTT,CASSREGTWTDTQYF
NA,TRBV5-1,few,TRBJ1-1,TGCGCCAGCAGCTTGGGGGCAGGGGTAACTGAAGCTTTCTTT,CASSLGAGVTEAFF
TRBD1,TRBV2,many,TRBJ2-3,TGTGCCAGCAGAAAAAACAGGGGTAGAGGAGCAGATACGCAGTATTTT,CASRKNRGRGADTQYF
NA,TRBV7-9,NA,TRBJ1-1,TGTGCCAGCAGCTTAACACTCCTGAACACTGAAGCTTTCTTT,CASSLTLLNTEAFF
NA,TRBV20-1,NA,TRBJ1-4,TGCAGTGCTAGAGACAGGTGGAATGAAAAACTGTTTTTT,CSARDRWNEKLFF
NA,TRBV7-9,NA,TRBJ2-3,TGTGCCAGCAGCTTATTCCCGGGGGCTGGAGATACGCAGTATTTT,CASSLFPGAGDTQYF
TRBD1,TRBV6-1,many,TRBJ2-6,TGTGCCACCCTCCGGGACAGGGGGCGTCCTGGGGCCAACGTCCTGACTTTC,CATLRDRGRPGANVLTF
NA,TRBV5-1,NA,TRBJ2-3,TGCGCCAGCAGCTTGGCGACAGCCACAGATACGCAGTATTTT,CASSLATATDTQYF
NA,TRBV6-5,NA,TRBJ1-4,TGTGCCAGCAGTTCCCTCGGGATAGGGGGTGAAAAACTGTTTTTT,CASSSLGIGGEKLFF
NA,TRBV29-1,NA,TRBJ2-7,TGCAGCGTTGAAGGCGAGTGGCCCTACGAGCAGTACTTC,CSVEGEWPYEQYF
NA,TRBV7-9,NA,TRBJ2-5,TGTGCCAGCAGCCAACACCAGACCCAGAGAGAGACCCAGTACTTC,CASSQHQTQRETQYF
TRBD1,TRBV5-4,NA,TRBJ1-6,TGTGCCAGCAGGTTTGGGACAGCAAATTCACCCCTCCACTTT,CASRFGTANSPLHF
NA,TRBV4-1,NA,TRBJ1-1,TGCGCCAGCAGCCAAGAGGGGGCGCGGCTGAACACTGAAGCTTTCTTT,CASSQEGARLNTEAFF
TRBD1,TRBV19,NA,TRBJ2-7,TGTGCCAGTAGTACAACCGGGACAGGGAAAGGGTACGAGCAGTACTTC,CASSTTGTGKGYEQYF
TRBD1,TRBV7-8,NA,TRBJ1-1,TGTGCCAGCAGCCGATCCCAGGGGGTGGAGGGCACTGAAGCTTTCTTT,CASSRSQGVEGTEAFF
TRBD1,TRBV10-3,few,TRBJ1-1,TGTGCCATCAGCCCTATCCGGGACAGCAACACTGAAGCTTTCTTT,CAISPIRDSNTEAFF
NA,TRBV27,few,TRBJ1-2,TGTGCCAGCAGTTTTTGGCCCCCCCGAGGGAACTATGGCTACACCTTC,CASSFWPPRGNYGYTF
NA,TRBV29-1,NA,TRBJ1-1,TGCAGCGTTGACTGGGGGAGAAACACTGAAGCTTTCTTT,CSVDWGRNTEAFF
TRBD2,TRBV7-8,NA,TRBJ2-2,TGTGCCAGCAGCTTCGAGATCGGGCTAGCGGGGAACGGGGAGCTGTTTTTT,CASSFEIGLAGNGELFF
TRBD1,TRBV28,NA,TRBJ1-2,TGTGCCAGCAGATCCGGACAGGGGGCCTATGGCTACACCTTC,CASRSGQGAYGYTF
TRBD1,TRBV7-3,NA,TRBJ2-7,TGTGCCAGCAGCCTTGAAGGGGGCCGGTACGAGCAGTACTTC,CASSLEGGRYEQYF
TRBD1,TRBV6-1,NA,TRBJ1-2,TGTGCCAGCAGTGAACTTTCACCGGGACAGGAGGGCTACACCTTC,CASSELSPGQEGYTF
NA,TRBV7-8,NA,TRBJ1-5,TGTGCCAGCAGCTTAGGGAAATATCAGCCCCAGCATTTT,CASSLGKYQPQHF
NA,TRBV7-8,few,TRBJ1-1,TGTGCCAGCAGCCCTCCGGGGAGGAGGACTGAAGCTTTCTTT,CASSPPGRRTEAFF
TRBD2,TRBV11-1,few,TRBJ2-5,TGTGCCAGCAGCTCCGGGGGGAGCCAAGAGACCCAGTACTTC,CASSSGGSQETQYF
NA,TRBV7-6,few,TRBJ1-1,TGTGCCAGCAGCTTTGTCGGGAGGAACACTGAAGCTTTCTTT,CASSFVGRNTEAFF
NA,TRBV29-1,once,TRBJ2-1,TGCAGCGCCCAGTTAAATGAGCAGTTCTTC,CSAQLNEQFF
NA,TRBV7-2,NA,TRBJ2-5,TGTGCCAGCAGCCGCCACACCCAAGAGACCCAGTACTTC,CASSRHTQETQYF
NA,TRBV6-1,NA,TRBJ2-5,TGTGCCAGCAGTGATGGGTCCGGGGAGACCCAGTACTTC,CASSDGSGETQYF